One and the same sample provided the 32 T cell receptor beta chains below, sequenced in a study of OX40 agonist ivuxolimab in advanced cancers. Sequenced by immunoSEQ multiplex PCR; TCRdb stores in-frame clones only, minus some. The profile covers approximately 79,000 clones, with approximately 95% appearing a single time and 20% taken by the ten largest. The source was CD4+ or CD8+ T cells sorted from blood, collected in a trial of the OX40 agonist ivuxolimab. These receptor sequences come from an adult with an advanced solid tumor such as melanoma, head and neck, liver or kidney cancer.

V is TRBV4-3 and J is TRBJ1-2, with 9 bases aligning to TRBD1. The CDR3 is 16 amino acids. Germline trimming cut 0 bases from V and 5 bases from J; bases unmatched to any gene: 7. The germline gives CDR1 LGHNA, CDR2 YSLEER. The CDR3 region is CASSQEGTGIFYGYTF. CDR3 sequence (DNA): TGCGCCAGCAGCCAAGAGGGGACAGGGATTTTTTATGGCTACACCTTC.

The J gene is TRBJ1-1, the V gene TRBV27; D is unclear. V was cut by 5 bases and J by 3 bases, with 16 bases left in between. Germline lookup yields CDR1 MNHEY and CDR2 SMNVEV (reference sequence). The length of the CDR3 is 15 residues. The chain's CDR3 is CASSVTIDWDTEAFF. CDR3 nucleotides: TGTGCCAGCAGTGTAACAATTGACTGGGACACTGAAGCTTTCTTT.

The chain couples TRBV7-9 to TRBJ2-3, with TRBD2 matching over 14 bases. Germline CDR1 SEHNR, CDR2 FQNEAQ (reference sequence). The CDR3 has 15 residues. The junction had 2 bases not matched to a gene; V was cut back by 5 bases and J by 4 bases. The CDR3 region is CASSAGLAGADTQYF. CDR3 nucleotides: TGTGCCAGCAGCGCGGGACTAGCGGGAGCAGATACGCAGTATTTT.

The CDR3 protein is CASSLVGGRWELFF. The CDR3 nucleotides read TGTGCCAGCAGTTTAGTGGGGGGGCGTTGGGAACTGTTTTTT. The J gene is TRBJ1-4, the V gene TRBV27; TRBD1 is a possible D gene (6 bases). V was cut by 2 bases and J by 12 bases, with 16 bases left in between. The CDR3 totals 14 residues. Germline V gene data show CDR1 as MNHEY and CDR2 as SMNVEV (reference sequence).

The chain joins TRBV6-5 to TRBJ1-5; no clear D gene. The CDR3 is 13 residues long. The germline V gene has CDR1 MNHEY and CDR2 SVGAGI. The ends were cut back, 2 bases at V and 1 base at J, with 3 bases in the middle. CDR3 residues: CASSYSSNQPQHF. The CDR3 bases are TGTGCCAGCAGTTACAGCAGCAATCAGCCCCAGCATTTT.

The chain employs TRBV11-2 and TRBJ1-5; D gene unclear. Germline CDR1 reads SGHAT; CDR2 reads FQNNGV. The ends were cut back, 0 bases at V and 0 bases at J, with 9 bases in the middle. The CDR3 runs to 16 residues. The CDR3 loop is CASSLDVPYSNQPQHF. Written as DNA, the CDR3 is TGTGCCAGCAGCTTAGATGTGCCTTATAGCAATCAGCCCCAGCATTTT. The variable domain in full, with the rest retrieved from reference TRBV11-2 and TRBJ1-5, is EAGVAQSPRYKIIEKRQSVAFWCNPISGHATLYWYQQILGQGPKLLIQFQNNGVVDDSQLPKDRFSAERLKGVDSTLKIQPAKLEDSAVYLCASSLDVPYSNQPQHFGDGTRLSIL.

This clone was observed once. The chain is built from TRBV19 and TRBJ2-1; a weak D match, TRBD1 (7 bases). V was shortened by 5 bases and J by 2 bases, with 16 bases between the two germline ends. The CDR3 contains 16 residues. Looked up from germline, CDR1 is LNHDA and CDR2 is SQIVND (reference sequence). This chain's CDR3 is CASSSMEGAAYNEQFF. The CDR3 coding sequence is TGTGCCAGTAGTTCGATGGAGGGGGCTGCCTACAATGAGCAGTTCTTC.

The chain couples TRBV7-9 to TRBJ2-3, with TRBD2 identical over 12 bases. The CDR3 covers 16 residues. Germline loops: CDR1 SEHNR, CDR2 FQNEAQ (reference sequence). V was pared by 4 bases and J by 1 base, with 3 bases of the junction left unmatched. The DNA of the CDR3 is TGTGCCAGCAGCTCCGGGACTAGCGGGCGCACAGATACGCAGTATTTT. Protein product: CASSSGTSGRTDTQYF.

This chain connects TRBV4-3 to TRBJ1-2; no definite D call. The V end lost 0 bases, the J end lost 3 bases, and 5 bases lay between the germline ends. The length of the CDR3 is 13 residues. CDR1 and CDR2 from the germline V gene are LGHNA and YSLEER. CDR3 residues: CASSQDTHYGYTF. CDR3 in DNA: TGCGCCAGCAGCCAAGATACCCACTATGGCTACACCTTC.

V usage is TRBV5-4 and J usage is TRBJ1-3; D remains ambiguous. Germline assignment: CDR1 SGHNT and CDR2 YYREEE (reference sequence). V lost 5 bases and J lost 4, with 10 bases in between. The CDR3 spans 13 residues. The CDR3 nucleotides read TGTGCCAGCAGACAGTCACCGGGAAACACCATATATTTT. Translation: CASRQSPGNTIYF. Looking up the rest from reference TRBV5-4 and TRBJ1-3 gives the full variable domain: ETGVTQSPTHLIKTRGQQVTLRCSSQSGHNTVSWYQQALGQGPQFIFQYYREEENGRGNFPPRFSGLQFPNYSSELNVNALELDDSALYLCASRQSPGNTIYFGEGSWLTVV.

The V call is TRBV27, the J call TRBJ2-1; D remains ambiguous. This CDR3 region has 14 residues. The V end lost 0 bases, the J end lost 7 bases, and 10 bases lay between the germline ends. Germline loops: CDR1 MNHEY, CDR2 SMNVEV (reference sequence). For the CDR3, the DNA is TGTGCCAGCAGTTTATCTGGCTTTTTGAATGAGCAGTTCTTC. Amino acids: CASSLSGFLNEQFF.

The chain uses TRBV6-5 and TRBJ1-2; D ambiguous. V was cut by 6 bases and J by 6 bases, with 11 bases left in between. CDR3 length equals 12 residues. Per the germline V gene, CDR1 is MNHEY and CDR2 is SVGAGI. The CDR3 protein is CASRSGIDGYTF. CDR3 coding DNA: TGTGCCAGCAGATCAGGTATCGATGGCTACACCTTC.

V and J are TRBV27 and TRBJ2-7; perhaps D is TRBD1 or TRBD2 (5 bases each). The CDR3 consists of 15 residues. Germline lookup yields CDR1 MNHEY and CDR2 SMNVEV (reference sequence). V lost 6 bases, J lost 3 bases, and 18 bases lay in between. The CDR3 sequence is CASSWIGTADYEQYF. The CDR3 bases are TGTGCCAGCAGCTGGATCGGGACGGCTGACTACGAGCAGTACTTC.

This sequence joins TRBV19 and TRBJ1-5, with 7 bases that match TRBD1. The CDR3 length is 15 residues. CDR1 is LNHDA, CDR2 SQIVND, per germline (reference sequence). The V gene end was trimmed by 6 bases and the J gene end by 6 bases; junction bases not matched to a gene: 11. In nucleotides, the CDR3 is TGTGCCAGTAGAATGGCAGGGGGGGGGAGTCAGCCCCAGCATTTT. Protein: CASRMAGGGSQPQHF.

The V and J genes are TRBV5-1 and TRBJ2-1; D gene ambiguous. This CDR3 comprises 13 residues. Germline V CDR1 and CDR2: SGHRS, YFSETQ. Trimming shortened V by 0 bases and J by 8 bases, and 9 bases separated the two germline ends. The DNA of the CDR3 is TGCGCCAGCAGCTTGGAGGCCTATCATGAGCAGTTCTTC. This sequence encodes CASSLEAYHEQFF.

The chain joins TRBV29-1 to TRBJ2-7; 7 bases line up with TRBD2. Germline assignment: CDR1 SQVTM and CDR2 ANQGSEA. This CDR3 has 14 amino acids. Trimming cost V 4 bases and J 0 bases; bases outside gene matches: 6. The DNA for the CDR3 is TGCAGCGTTGGTTTTAGCGGGTACTCCTACGAGCAGTACTTC. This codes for CSVGFSGYSYEQYF.

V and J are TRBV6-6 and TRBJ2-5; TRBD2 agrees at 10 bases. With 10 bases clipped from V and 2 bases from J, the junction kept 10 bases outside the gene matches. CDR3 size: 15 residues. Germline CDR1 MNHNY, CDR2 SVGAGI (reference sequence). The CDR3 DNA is TGTGCCACCACGGCTAGCGGGGGCTTACAAGAGACCCAGTACTTC. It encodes CATTASGGLQETQYF.

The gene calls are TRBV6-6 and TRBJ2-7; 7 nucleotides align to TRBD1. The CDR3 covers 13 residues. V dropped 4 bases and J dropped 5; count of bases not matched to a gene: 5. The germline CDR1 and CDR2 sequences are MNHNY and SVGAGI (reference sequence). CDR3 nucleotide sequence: TGTGCCAGCAGTTGGACAGGCCCTAACGAGCAGTACTTC. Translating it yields CASSWTGPNEQYF.

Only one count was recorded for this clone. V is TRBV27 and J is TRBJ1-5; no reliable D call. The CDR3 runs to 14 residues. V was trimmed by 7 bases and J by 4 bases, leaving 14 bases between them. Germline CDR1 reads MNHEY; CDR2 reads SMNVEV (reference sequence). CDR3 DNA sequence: TGTGCCAGCACTTGGGTAGGGCGGAATCAGCCCCAGCATTTT. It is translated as CASTWVGRNQPQHF.

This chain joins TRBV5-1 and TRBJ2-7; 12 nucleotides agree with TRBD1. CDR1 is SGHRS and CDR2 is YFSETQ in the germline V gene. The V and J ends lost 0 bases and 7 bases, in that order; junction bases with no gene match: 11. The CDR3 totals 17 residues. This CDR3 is CASSLGVPGQGAREQYF. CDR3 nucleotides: TGCGCCAGCAGCTTGGGGGTCCCGGGACAGGGGGCGCGGGAGCAGTACTTC.

The CDR3 coding sequence is TGTGCCAGCAGCTTAGAGGGGGACTATGGCTACACCTTC. Residues: CASSLEGDYGYTF. This rearrangement joins TRBV11-2 to TRBJ1-2; weak D call: TRBD1 (5 bases). The CDR3 has 13 amino acids. V dropped 0 bases and J dropped 3 bases, with 5 bases sitting between them. From germline, CDR1 is SGHAT and CDR2 FQNNGV.

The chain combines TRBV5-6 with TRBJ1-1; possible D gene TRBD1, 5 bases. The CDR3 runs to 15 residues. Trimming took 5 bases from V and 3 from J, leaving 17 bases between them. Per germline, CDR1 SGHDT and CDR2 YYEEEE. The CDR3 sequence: CASRFTGTEDTEAFF. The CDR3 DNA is TGTGCCAGCAGATTTACCGGGACGGAGGACACTGAAGCTTTCTTT. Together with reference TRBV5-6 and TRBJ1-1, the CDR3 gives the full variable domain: DAGVTQSPTHLIKTRGQQVTLRCSPKSGHDTVSWYQQALGQGPQFIFQYYEEEERQRGNFPDRFSGHQFPNYSSELNVNALLLGDSALYLCASRFTGTEDTEAFFGQGTRLTVV.

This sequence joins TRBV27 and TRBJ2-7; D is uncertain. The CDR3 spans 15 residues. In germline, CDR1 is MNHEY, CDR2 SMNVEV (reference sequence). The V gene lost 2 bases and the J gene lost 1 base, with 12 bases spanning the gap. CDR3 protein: CASSLGVSQSYEQYF. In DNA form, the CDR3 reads TGTGCCAGCAGTTTAGGGGTTTCCCAATCCTACGAGCAGTACTTC.

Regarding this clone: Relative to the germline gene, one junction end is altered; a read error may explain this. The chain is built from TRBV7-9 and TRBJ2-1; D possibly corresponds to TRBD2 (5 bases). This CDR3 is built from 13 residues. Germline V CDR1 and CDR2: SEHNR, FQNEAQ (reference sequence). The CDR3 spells CASSFEGYSEQFF. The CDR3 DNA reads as TGTGCCAGCAGCTTTGAGGGCTACAGTGAGCAGTTCTTC.

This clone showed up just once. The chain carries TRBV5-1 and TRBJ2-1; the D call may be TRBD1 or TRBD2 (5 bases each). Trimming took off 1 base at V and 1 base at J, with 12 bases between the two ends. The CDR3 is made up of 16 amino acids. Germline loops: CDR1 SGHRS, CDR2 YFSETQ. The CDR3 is CASSLYSGRSYNEQFF. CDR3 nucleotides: TGCGCCAGCAGCTTGTATTCGGGACGGTCCTACAATGAGCAGTTCTTC.

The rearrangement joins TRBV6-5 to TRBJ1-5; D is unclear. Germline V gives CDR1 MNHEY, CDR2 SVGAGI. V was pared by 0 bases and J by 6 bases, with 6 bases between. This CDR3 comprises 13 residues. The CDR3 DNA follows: TGTGCCAGCAGTTACTCGAACATTCAGCCCCAGCATTTT. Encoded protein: CASSYSNIQPQHF.

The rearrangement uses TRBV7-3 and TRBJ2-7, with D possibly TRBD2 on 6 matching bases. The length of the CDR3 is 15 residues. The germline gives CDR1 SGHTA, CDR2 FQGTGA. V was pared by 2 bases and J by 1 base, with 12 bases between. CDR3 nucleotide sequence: TGTGCCAGCAGCTTAGTTTTCGGGACTTCCTACGAGCAGTACTTC. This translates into CASSLVFGTSYEQYF.

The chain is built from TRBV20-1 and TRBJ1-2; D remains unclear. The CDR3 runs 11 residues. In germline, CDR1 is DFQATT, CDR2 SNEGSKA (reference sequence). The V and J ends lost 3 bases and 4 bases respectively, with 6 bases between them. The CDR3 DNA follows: TGCAGTGCTAGTGACTTCTATGGCTACACCTTC. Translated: CSASDFYGYTF.

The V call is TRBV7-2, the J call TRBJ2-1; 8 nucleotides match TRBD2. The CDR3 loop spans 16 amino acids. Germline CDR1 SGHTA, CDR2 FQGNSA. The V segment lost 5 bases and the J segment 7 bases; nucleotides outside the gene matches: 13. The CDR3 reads CASSLSGTRGGNEQFF. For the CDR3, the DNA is TGTGCCAGCAGCCTATCCGGGACTAGGGGGGGTAATGAGCAGTTCTTC.

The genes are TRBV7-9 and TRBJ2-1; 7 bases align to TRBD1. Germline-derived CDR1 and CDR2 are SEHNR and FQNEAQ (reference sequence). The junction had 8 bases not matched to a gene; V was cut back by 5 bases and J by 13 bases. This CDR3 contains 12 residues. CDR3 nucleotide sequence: TGTGCCAGCAGCCTCCGACAGGGTTCTCAGTTCTTC. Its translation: CASSLRQGSQFF.

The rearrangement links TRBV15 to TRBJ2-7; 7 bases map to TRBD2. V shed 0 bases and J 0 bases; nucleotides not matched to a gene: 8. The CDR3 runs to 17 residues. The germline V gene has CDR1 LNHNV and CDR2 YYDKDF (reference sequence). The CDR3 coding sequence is TGTGCCACCAGCAGAGATCGGAGAGCGGGGATCTCCTACGAGCAGTACTTC. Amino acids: CATSRDRRAGISYEQYF. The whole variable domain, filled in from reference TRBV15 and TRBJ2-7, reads DAMVIQNPRYQVTQFGKPVTLSCSQTLNHNVMYWYQQKSSQAPKLLFHYYDKDFNNEADTPDNFQSRRPNTSFCFLDIRSPGLGDTAMYLCATSRDRRAGISYEQYFGPGTRLTVT.

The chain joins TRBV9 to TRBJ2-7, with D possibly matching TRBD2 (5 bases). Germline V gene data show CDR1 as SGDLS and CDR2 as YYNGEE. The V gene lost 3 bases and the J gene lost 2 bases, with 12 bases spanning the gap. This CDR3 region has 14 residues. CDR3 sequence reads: CASSAPGETYEQYF. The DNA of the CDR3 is TGTGCCAGCAGCGCGCCCGGGGAGACCTACGAGCAGTACTTC.